The next 18 T cell receptor beta chains were all read from a single sample in a study of neoadjuvant anti-PD-1 for oral cavity cancer. This table comes from immunoSEQ multiplex PCR, and its TCRdb copy is limited to in-frame clones, with some not included. Of roughly 34,000 clones listed, 85% to 90% are singletons. The sample in question was PBMCs, obtained before nivolumab (anti-PD-1) treatment. Source of these receptors: a person aged 35-79 years with oral cavity squamous cell carcinoma.

This rearrangement joins TRBV5-5 to TRBJ2-6; D unresolved. Per germline, CDR1 SGHKS and CDR2 YYEKEE (reference sequence). Trimming shortened V by 4 bases and J by 4 bases, and 15 bases separated the two germline ends. The CDR3 has 16 amino acids. The CDR3 spells CASSPPRAGGANVLTF. CDR3 bases: TGTGCCAGCAGCCCTCCCCGGGCTGGCGGGGCCAACGTCCTGACTTTC.

The genes are TRBV11-2 and TRBJ1-3; TRBD1 agrees at 8 bases. The CDR3 covers 16 residues. From germline, CDR1 is SGHAT and CDR2 FQNNGV. Losses at the gene ends were 6 bases for V and 2 bases for J; bases not matched to a gene: 9. In DNA form, the CDR3 reads TGTGCCAGCAGTTTACAGGGGGGTGAAACTGGAAACACCATATATTTT. Protein sequence: CASSLQGGETGNTIYF.

The chain links TRBV4-3 to TRBJ1-1; tentatively, D is TRBD1 (6 bases). V was pared by 0 bases and J by 6 bases, with 11 bases between. Germline V gene lookup returns CDR1 LGHNA and CDR2 YSLEER. This CDR3 is built from 14 residues. The chain's CDR3 is CASSQDRGGSEAFF. For the CDR3, the DNA is TGCGCCAGCAGCCAAGACAGGGGAGGATCTGAAGCTTTCTTT.

This chain connects TRBV9 to TRBJ1-6, with 7 bases aligning to TRBD1. From germline, CDR1 is SGDLS and CDR2 YYNGEE. The CDR3 length is 17 residues. V lost 0 bases to trimming and J lost 4 bases; unmatched junction nucleotides: 7. The CDR3 region has the DNA TGTGCCAGCAGCGTAGAGAAAGGGGGCAGTTATAATTCACCCCTCCACTTT. This gives the protein CASSVEKGGSYNSPLHF.

V is TRBV10-2 and J is TRBJ1-5; TRBD1 is a possible D gene (6 bases). Germline V gives CDR1 WSHSY, CDR2 SAAADI. V lost 7 bases to trimming and J lost 6 bases, with 13 bases between them. There are 13 residues in the CDR3. The CDR3 DNA is TGCGCCAGCACCATGTCAGGGGCTCAGCCCCAGCATTTT. Its protein is CASTMSGAQPQHF.

This chain uses TRBV7-2 with TRBJ1-6, with D possibly being TRBD1 (5 bases). V lost 4 bases and J 11 bases, leaving 15 bases between the germline ends. CDR1 SGHTA and CDR2 FQGNSA come from the germline V gene. The CDR3 sequence is 14 residues long. DNA for the CDR3: TGTGCCAGCAGCTGGGACCGGGCGTCACCACCCCTCCACTTT. Amino acids: CASSWDRASPPLHF.

The rearrangement uses TRBV28 and TRBJ2-6; a weak D match, TRBD1 (6 bases). This CDR3 contains 17 residues. In germline, CDR1 is MDHEN, CDR2 SYDVKM. Trimming took off 5 bases at V and 5 bases at J, with 19 bases between the two ends. CDR3 protein: CASSPIWGPGRANVLTF. The CDR3 DNA sequence: TGTGCCAGCAGTCCCATATGGGGGCCCGGGAGGGCCAACGTCCTGACTTTC.

The chain has TRBV29-1 and TRBJ2-3; 8 bases fit TRBD1. V was clipped by 4 bases and J by 6 bases; unmatched bases: 9. The CDR3 is 14 residues long. CDR1 is SQVTM, CDR2 ANQGSEA, per germline. CDR3: CSVGVRTGLDTQYF. CDR3 coding DNA: TGCAGCGTTGGAGTGAGGACAGGGCTCGATACGCAGTATTTT.

The chain has TRBV6-4 and TRBJ1-6; the match to TRBD1 covers 8 bases. CDR1 is MRHNA and CDR2 is SNTAGT in the germline V gene. J lost 11 bases, V lost 2 bases, and 8 bases had no gene match. The CDR3 spans 15 residues. The CDR3 loop is CASSDGTGGGTPLHF. DNA for the CDR3: TGTGCCAGCAGTGACGGGACAGGCGGTGGGACACCCCTCCACTTT.

The chain carries TRBV4-3 and TRBJ1-1, with D maybe TRBD1 (6 bases). Per germline, CDR1 LGHNA and CDR2 YSLEER. Trimming removed 0 bases from V and 7 bases from J, with 12 bases in between. This CDR3 contains 14 residues. The CDR3 spells CASSQEGTGIEAFF. DNA for the CDR3: TGCGCCAGCAGCCAAGAAGGAACAGGGATTGAAGCTTTCTTT.

V usage is TRBV9 and J usage is TRBJ2-1; 8 nucleotides line up with TRBD2. V gave up 0 bases and J gave up 8 bases; unmatched junction bases: 7. Per the germline V gene, CDR1 is SGDLS and CDR2 is YYNGEE. CDR3 size: 15 residues. The CDR3 loop is CASSVGSGTAHEQFF. The CDR3 coding sequence is TGTGCCAGCAGCGTAGGTAGCGGGACGGCCCATGAGCAGTTCTTC.

This clone has only a few counts. V usage is TRBV7-3 and J usage is TRBJ1-1; D unresolved. Germline CDR1 is SGHTA and CDR2 is FQGTGA. The CDR3 sequence is 15 residues long. V was cut by 2 bases and J by 2 bases, with 12 bases left in between. The CDR3 region is CASSLSGSGNTEAFF. For the CDR3, the DNA is TGTGCCAGCAGCTTATCTGGGTCTGGTAACACTGAAGCTTTCTTT.

V is TRBV10-1 and J is TRBJ2-6, with no clear D. V was shortened by 3 bases and J by 0 bases, with 6 bases between the two germline ends. The CDR3 totals 15 residues. Germline CDR1 is WNHNN and CDR2 is SYGVQD (reference sequence). The CDR3 sequence: CASSDPASGANVLTF. The CDR3 DNA follows: TGCGCCAGCAGTGACCCTGCCTCTGGGGCCAACGTCCTGACTTTC.

The chain links TRBV5-4 to TRBJ2-2; the D call may be TRBD1 or TRBD2 (5 bases each). With 7 bases removed from V and 5 bases from J, the gap between germline ends came to 24 bases. Germline CDR1 reads SGHNT; CDR2 reads YYREEE (reference sequence). The CDR3 is made up of 17 amino acids. The DNA for the CDR3 is TGTGCCAGCGGCCGGGCAGGGAGTGTCTGGGGTACCGGGGAGCTGTTTTTT. This codes for CASGRAGSVWGTGELFF.

The V gene is TRBV4-3, the J gene TRBJ2-3; D call uncertain. This CDR3 has 16 residues. In germline, CDR1 is LGHNA, CDR2 YSLEER. V lost 0 bases and J lost 2, with 12 bases in between. The CDR3 bases are TGCGCCAGCAGCCAAGATAAGAGACCAACCACAGATACGCAGTATTTT. Its protein is CASSQDKRPTTDTQYF.

CDR3 nucleotide sequence: TGTGCCAGCAGCCGCGGACGGGAGACCCTCATGAACACTGAAGCTTTCTTT. As protein: CASSRGRETLMNTEAFF. The J gene is TRBJ1-1, the V gene TRBV7-2; no firm D call. Trimming took 5 bases from V and 0 from J, leaving 19 bases between them. The CDR3 loop spans 17 amino acids. Germline V gene lookup returns CDR1 SGHTA and CDR2 FQGNSA.

The chain carries TRBV7-9 and TRBJ1-6; D not resolved. Germline values: CDR1 SEHNR, CDR2 FQNEAQ (reference sequence). The CDR3 has 14 residues. Trimming pared 7 bases from V and 3 bases from J, leaving 10 bases between. The CDR3 reads CASTVAGYNSPLHF. The CDR3 DNA is TGTGCCAGCACCGTGGCGGGCTATAATTCACCCCTCCACTTT.

V usage is TRBV9 and J usage is TRBJ1-6; 9 bases map to TRBD1. The V and J ends lost 3 bases and 0 bases, in that order; junction bases with no gene match: 4. The CDR3 is 17 amino acids. Germline loops: CDR1 SGDLS, CDR2 YYNGEE. DNA for the CDR3: TGTGCCAGCAGCGGGGGACAGGGACCCTCCTATAATTCACCCCTCCACTTT. Amino acids: CASSGGQGPSYNSPLHF.